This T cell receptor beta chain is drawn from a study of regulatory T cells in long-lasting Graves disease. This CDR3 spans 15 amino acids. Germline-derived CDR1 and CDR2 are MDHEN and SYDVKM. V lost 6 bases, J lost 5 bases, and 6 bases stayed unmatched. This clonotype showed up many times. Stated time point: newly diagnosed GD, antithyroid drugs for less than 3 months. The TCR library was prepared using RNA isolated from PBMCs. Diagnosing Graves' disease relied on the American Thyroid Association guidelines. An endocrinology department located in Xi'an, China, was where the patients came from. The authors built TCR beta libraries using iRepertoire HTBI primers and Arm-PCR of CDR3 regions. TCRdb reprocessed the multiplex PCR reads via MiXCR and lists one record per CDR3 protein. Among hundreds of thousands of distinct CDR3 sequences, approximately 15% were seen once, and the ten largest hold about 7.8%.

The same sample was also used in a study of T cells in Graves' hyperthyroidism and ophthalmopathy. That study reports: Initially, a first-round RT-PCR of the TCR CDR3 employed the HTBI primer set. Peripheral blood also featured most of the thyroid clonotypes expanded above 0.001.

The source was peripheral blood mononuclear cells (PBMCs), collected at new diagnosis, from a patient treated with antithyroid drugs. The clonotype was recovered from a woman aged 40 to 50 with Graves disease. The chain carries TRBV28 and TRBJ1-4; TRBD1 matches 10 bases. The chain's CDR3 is CASRTPGQGNEKLFF. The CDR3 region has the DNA TGTGCCAGCAGAACACCGGGACAGGGGAATGAAAAACTGTTTTTT.